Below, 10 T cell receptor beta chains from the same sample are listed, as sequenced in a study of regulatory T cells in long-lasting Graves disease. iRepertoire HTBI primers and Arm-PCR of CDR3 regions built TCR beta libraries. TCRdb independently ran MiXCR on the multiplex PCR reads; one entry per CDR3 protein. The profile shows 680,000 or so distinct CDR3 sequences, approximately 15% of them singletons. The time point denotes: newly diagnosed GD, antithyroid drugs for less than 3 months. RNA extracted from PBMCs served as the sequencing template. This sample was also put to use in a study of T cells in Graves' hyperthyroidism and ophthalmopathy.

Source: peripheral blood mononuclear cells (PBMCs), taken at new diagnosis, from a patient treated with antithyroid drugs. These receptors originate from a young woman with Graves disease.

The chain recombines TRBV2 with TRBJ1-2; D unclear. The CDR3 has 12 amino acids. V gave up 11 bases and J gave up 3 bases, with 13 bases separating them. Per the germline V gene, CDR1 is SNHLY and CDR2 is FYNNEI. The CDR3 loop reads CAPQERDYGYTF. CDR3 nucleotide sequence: TGTGCCCCCCAAGAGAGGGACTATGGCTACACCTTC. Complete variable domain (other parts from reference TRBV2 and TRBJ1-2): EPEVTQTPSHQVTQMGQEVILRCVPISNHLYFYWYRQILGQKVEFLVSFYNNEISEKSEIFDDQFSVERPDGSNFTLKIRSTKLEDSAMYFCAPQERDYGYTFGSGTRLTVV.

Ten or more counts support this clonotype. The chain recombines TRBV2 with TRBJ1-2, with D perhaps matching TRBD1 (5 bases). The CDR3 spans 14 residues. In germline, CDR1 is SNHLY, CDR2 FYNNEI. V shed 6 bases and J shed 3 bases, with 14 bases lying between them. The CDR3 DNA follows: TGTGCCAGCAGGAAGGACATACCCGACTATGGCTACACCTTC. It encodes CASRKDIPDYGYTF.

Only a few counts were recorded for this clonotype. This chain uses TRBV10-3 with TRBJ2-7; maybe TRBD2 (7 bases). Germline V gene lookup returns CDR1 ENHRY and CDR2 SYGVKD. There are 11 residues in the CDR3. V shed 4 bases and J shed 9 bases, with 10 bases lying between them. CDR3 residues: CAISGGGGQYF. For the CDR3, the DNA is TGTGCCATCAGTGGAGGGGGGGGGCAGTACTTC.

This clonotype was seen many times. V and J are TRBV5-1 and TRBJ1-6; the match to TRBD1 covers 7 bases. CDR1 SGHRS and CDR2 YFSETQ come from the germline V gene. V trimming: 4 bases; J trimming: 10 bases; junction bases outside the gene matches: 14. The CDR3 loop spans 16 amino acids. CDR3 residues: CASSARQGSNLSPLHF. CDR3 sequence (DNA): TGCGCCAGCAGCGCCAGACAGGGATCGAATTTGTCACCCCTCCACTTT.

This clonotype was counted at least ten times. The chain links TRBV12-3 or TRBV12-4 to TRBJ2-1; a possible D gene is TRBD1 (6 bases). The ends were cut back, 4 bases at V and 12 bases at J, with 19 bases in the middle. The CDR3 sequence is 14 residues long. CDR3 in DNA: TGTGCCAGCAGTTCCAGGACAGCGGATCGAGGGCAGTTCTTC. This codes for CASSSRTADRGQFF.

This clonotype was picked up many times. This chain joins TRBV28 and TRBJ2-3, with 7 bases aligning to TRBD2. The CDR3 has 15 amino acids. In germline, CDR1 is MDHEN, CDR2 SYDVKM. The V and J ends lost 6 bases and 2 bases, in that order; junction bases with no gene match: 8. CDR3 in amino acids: CASSSPSGITDTQYF. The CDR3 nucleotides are TGTGCCAGCAGCTCTCCTAGCGGTATCACAGATACGCAGTATTTT.

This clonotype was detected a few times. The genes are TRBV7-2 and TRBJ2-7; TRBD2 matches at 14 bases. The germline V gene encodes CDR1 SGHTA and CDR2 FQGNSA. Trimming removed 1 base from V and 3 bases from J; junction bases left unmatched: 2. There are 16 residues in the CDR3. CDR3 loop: CASSLGTSGRNYEQYF. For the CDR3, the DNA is TGTGCCAGCAGCTTAGGGACTAGCGGGAGGAACTACGAGCAGTACTTC.

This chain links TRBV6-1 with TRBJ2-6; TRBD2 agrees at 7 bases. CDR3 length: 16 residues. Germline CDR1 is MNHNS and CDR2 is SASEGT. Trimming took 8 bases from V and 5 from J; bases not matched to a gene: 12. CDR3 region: CASQKGGGGRANVLTF. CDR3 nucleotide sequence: TGTGCCAGCCAGAAAGGTGGGGGGGGTAGGGCCAACGTCCTGACTTTC.

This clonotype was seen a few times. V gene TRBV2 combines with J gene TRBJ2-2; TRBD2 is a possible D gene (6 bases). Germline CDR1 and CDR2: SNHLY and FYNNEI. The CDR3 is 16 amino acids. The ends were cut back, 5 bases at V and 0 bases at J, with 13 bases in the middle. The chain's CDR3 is CASSIKRVTNTGELFF. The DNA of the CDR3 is TGTGCCAGCAGTATTAAGCGGGTAACGAACACCGGGGAGCTGTTTTTT.

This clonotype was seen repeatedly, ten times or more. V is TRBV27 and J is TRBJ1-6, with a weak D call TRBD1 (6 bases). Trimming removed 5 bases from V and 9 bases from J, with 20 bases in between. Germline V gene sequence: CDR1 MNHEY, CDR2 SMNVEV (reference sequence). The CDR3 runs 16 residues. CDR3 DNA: TGTGCCAGCAGTGGACGGCCCCAAGGGACAATTTCACCCCTCCACTTT. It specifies CASSGRPQGTISPLHF.